Following are 4 T cell receptor beta chains from one sample sequenced in a study of Ad26.COV2.S vaccination and SARS-CoV-2 variants. As to treatment: around 19 received Ad26.COV2.S at low or high dose, single or two shots; about 5 received placebo; per-sample allocation not given. Collection of the samples took place on day 63 after the first injection of vaccine or placebo. TCRdb's table, derived via immunoSEQ multiplex PCR, lists solely in-frame clones and lacks some. The sample shows about 390,000 clones, 92% of them seen only once. The material was peripheral blood, obtained in a trial of Ad26.COV2.S vaccine versus placebo. The receptors were sampled from a person aged 18-60 years who received the Ad26.COV2.S COVID-19 vaccine or a placebo.

The J gene is TRBJ2-3, the V gene TRBV6-2 or TRBV6-3; D remains unclear. V was shortened by 0 bases and J by 0 bases, with 10 bases between the two germline ends. The CDR3 consists of 16 residues. Germline V gives CDR1 MNHEY, CDR2 SVGEGT. The CDR3 spells CASSYSETSSTDTQYF. DNA for the CDR3: TGTGCCAGCAGTTACTCCGAGACTTCTAGCACAGATACGCAGTATTTT.

The chain recombines TRBV19 with TRBJ1-5; D perhaps matches TRBD1 (6 bases). Germline values: CDR1 LNHDA, CDR2 SQIVND (reference sequence). V was cut by 7 bases and J by 0 bases, with 25 bases left in between. The CDR3 runs to 19 residues. CDR3 in amino acids: CASMVRGGRDIYSNQPQHF. The CDR3 DNA follows: TGTGCCAGTATGGTTAGGGGGGGCCGAGATATCTATAGCAATCAGCCCCAGCATTTT.

The chain joins TRBV29-1 to TRBJ2-7; 9 nucleotides line up with TRBD1. This CDR3 comprises 13 residues. From germline, CDR1 is SQVTM and CDR2 ANQGSEA. V shed 4 bases and J 2 bases; nucleotides not matched to a gene: 3. CDR3 sequence: CSVAGTGTYEQYF. CDR3 sequence (DNA): TGCAGCGTTGCCGGGACAGGGACCTACGAGCAGTACTTC.

The chain carries TRBV5-6 and TRBJ2-5; D is perhaps TRBD2 (6 bases). The CDR3 is made up of 16 amino acids. CDR1 SGHDT and CDR2 YYEEEE come from the germline V gene. Trimming cost V 0 bases and J 4 bases, with 16 bases left between them. This CDR3 reads CASSLVREANRETQYF. DNA for the CDR3: TGTGCCAGCAGCTTGGTGAGGGAGGCGAACCGAGAGACCCAGTACTTC. The full variable domain, its missing parts supplied by reference TRBV5-6 and TRBJ2-5, is DAGVTQSPTHLIKTRGQQVTLRCSPKSGHDTVSWYQQALGQGPQFIFQYYEEEERQRGNFPDRFSGHQFPNYSSELNVNALLLGDSALYLCASSLVREANRETQYFGPGTRLLVL.